This TCR beta chain was sequenced for a study of cytomegalovirus exposure and HLA in healthy donors. Study context: Early released data comprised 80 million to 100 million unique TCRs from HLA-typed donors. Most donors, approximately 82% of over 300 genotyped, fell in the Caucasian-associated ancestry cluster.

V was clipped by 4 bases and J by 1 base; unmatched bases: 4. The germline gives CDR1 SGHDT, CDR2 YYEEEE. The CDR3 has 15 amino acids. With 60 Vbeta and 13 Jbeta primers, the PCR was carried out. In the study's own analysis: In a later analysis, of around 83 million unique beta chains, roughly 9.9 million appeared in at least two donors. TCRdb keeps only in-frame clones here, not all; method: immunoSEQ multiplex PCR. V and J calls and clone size are copied from that table; D and trimming were computed from the DNA. The sample contains 150,000 to 200,000 clones, around 73% of which appear only once. The donors comprised healthy bone marrow donors.

Input material: PBMCs. This chain connects TRBV5-6 to TRBJ2-7, with 11 bases lining up with TRBD2. The sequence was collected from a male donor in good health and CMV-seronegative. The CDR3, as DNA: TGTGCCAGCAGCCTCTTAGCGGGAGGGTCCTACGAGCAGTACTTC. It yields the protein CASSLLAGGSYEQYF.